A single sample gave rise to the 28 T cell receptor beta chains below, sequenced in a study of identical twins. MiXCR, applied by TCRdb to the 5' RACE reads, yields one record per CDR3 protein. The sample has under 800,000 distinct CDR3 sequences, around 21% seen once. The same data also contributed to another study, on T cells expressing NK-cell markers.

Sequencing was done on a sample of PBMCs. The receptors were gathered from a woman aged 18-35 years in good health.

This clonotype has more than one count but fewer than ten. The chain combines TRBV5-1 with TRBJ2-3; TRBD2 agrees at 7 bases. Germline trimming cut 7 bases from V and 4 bases from J; bases unmatched to any gene: 6. The CDR3 is 13 amino acids. Germline V gene lookup returns CDR1 SGHRS and CDR2 YFSETQ. CDR3 residues: CASFREGADTQYF. Here the CDR3 DNA reads TGCGCCAGCTTCAGGGAGGGCGCAGATACGCAGTATTTT.

The sample holds a few counts of this clonotype. This sequence joins TRBV12-3 or TRBV12-4 and TRBJ1-2; 9 bases are shared with TRBD1. This CDR3 region has 14 residues. Trimming took 5 bases from V and 0 from J; bases not matched to a gene: 1. The DNA for the CDR3 is TGTGCCAGCAGTGGGACAGGGTCTAACTATGGCTACACCTTC. This codes for CASSGTGSNYGYTF.

This clonotype was recorded a few times. The chain couples TRBV7-1 to TRBJ1-3; D not certain. TRBV7-1 qualifies as an ORF whose function is uncertain. V dropped 7 bases and J dropped 4 bases, with 14 bases sitting between them. CDR3 length: 14 residues. CDR3 DNA sequence: TGTGCCAGCAATTCCGGGTTGTCGGGAAACACCATATATTTT. It yields the protein CASNSGLSGNTIYF.

In its sample, this clonotype was seen many times. V usage is TRBV12-3 or TRBV12-4 and J usage is TRBJ2-1; maybe TRBD1 (6 bases). The CDR3 sequence is 15 residues long. V lost 4 bases to trimming and J lost 3 bases, with 13 bases between them. CDR3 in amino acids: CASSSPPGHYNEQFF. For the CDR3, the DNA is TGTGCCAGCAGTTCACCCCCGGGACACTACAATGAGCAGTTCTTC.

This clonotype was detected a few times. This chain uses TRBV20-1 with TRBJ1-2, with a tentative D call TRBD1 (5 bases). V lost 1 base and J lost 8, with 8 bases in between. The CDR3 runs to 11 residues. Germline values: CDR1 DFQATT, CDR2 SNEGSKA (reference sequence). The CDR3: CSARAAGGYTF. The CDR3 DNA sequence: TGCAGTGCTAGAGCCGCAGGGGGCTACACCTTC.

This chain joins TRBV15 and TRBJ2-2, with 7 bases fitting TRBD2. Germline V gene data show CDR1 as LNHNV and CDR2 as YYDKDF (reference sequence). Trimming took 5 bases from V and 3 from J; bases not matched to a gene: 12. This CDR3 region has 17 residues. The CDR3: CATSGANEGGYTGELFF. The CDR3 coding sequence is TGTGCCACCAGCGGGGCGAATGAGGGAGGGTACACCGGGGAGCTGTTTTTT.

This clonotype appeared a few times. The V call is TRBV12-3 or TRBV12-4, the J call TRBJ1-6; D not certain. CDR3 length equals 13 residues. V was cut by 3 bases and J by 10 bases, with 10 bases left in between. The CDR3 is CASSFRLGSPLHF. DNA for the CDR3: TGTGCCAGCAGTTTCAGGCTAGGGTCACCCCTCCACTTT.

The chain is built from TRBV12-3 or TRBV12-4 and TRBJ2-3, with D unclear. V gave up 2 bases and J gave up 8 bases, with 11 bases separating them. This CDR3 spans 13 amino acids. The CDR3 DNA reads TGTGCCAGCAGTTTATTACGAGAAGGTACGCAGTATTTT. It is translated as CASSLLREGTQYF.

This chain connects TRBV5-1 to TRBJ2-2; D is unresolved. The CDR3 has 15 amino acids. V lost 3 bases, J lost 0 bases, and 9 bases lay in between. CDR1 and CDR2 from the germline V gene are SGHRS and YFSETQ. CDR3: CASSSTRPNTGELFF. CDR3 in DNA: TGCGCCAGCAGCTCGACAAGACCGAACACCGGGGAGCTGTTTTTT.

This clonotype has more than one count but fewer than ten. The CDR3 DNA follows: TGTGCCAGCAGCTTAGATGGGTGGCAAGAGACCCAGTACTTC. Protein product: CASSLDGWQETQYF. The J gene is TRBJ2-5, the V gene TRBV7-2; D call uncertain. CDR1 and CDR2 (germline): SGHTA, FQGNSA. The CDR3 has 14 residues. The V and J ends lost 1 base and 2 bases respectively, with 8 bases between them.

This clonotype was counted a few times. The chain combines TRBV5-6 with TRBJ2-3; D remains ambiguous. Germline CDR1 reads SGHDT; CDR2 reads YYEEEE. This CDR3 spans 13 amino acids. Trimming took off 4 bases at V and 2 bases at J, with 8 bases between the two ends. CDR3 coding DNA: TGTGCCAGCAGCCCCTACTACACAGATACGCAGTATTTT. Amino acids: CASSPYYTDTQYF.

This clonotype was seen more than once but under ten times. This chain uses TRBV12-3 or TRBV12-4 with TRBJ2-2, with D hard to call. CDR3 length equals 14 residues. Trimming removed 8 bases at V and 0 bases at J, with 10 bases between. CDR3 protein: CASGDIANTGELFF. CDR3 DNA sequence: TGTGCCAGCGGTGACATTGCGAACACCGGGGAGCTGTTTTTT.

Written as DNA, the CDR3 is TGTGCCAGCAGTTCCCTATTGCTCACCGGGGAGCTGTTTTTT. Amino acid sequence: CASSSLLLTGELFF. The J gene is TRBJ2-2, the V gene TRBV27; D remains unclear. Germline loops: CDR1 MNHEY, CDR2 SMNVEV (reference sequence). The CDR3 is made up of 14 amino acids. Trimming removed 4 bases from V and 4 bases from J, with 10 bases in between.

This chain connects TRBV4-3 to TRBJ2-7, with 7 bases identical to TRBD1. Germline CDR1 is LGHNA and CDR2 is YSLEER. This CDR3 has 15 amino acids. J was trimmed by 7 bases and V by 0 bases; bases with no gene match: 9. The CDR3 region has the DNA TGCGCCAGCAGCCAAGACCTACCGAGGGGGCTTGAGCAGTACTTC. Its protein product is CASSQDLPRGLEQYF.

This clonotype has ten or more counts. This chain joins TRBV5-1 and TRBJ1-1; TRBD1 agrees at 9 bases. V lost 7 bases and J lost 2; bases outside the gene matches: 12. The CDR3 has 16 residues. In germline, CDR1 is SGHRS, CDR2 YFSETQ. CDR3 region: CASRPRTGVLNTEAFF. CDR3 coding DNA: TGCGCCAGCCGACCCCGGACAGGGGTGCTTAACACTGAAGCTTTCTTT.

J is TRBJ2-1 and V is TRBV4-1; 9 bases line up with TRBD2. Germline-derived CDR1 and CDR2 are MGHRA and YSYEKL. The CDR3 is 19 amino acids. J gave up 2 bases and V 0 bases, and 11 bases lay outside the gene matches. The CDR3 bases are TGCGCCAGCAGCCAAGATAGGGAGCGGGAGGCCCGGCCCTACAATGAGCAGTTCTTC. Its protein is CASSQDREREARPYNEQFF.

The V and J genes are TRBV28 and TRBJ2-1; D perhaps matches TRBD2 (5 bases). The CDR3 is 14 amino acids. The V end lost 7 bases, the J end lost 0 bases, and 10 bases lay between the germline ends. Germline V gene lookup returns CDR1 MDHEN and CDR2 SYDVKM. The CDR3, as DNA: TGTGCCAGCATTCCGGGGAGCTCCTACAATGAGCAGTTCTTC. Protein: CASIPGSSYNEQFF.

This clonotype was detected only once. The chain uses TRBV5-6 and TRBJ2-3; 7 bases line up with TRBD1. This CDR3 region has 15 residues. Trimming at V came to 5 bases and at J to 4 bases, leaving 10 bases not matched to a gene. Germline-derived CDR1 and CDR2 are SGHDT and YYEEEE. The CDR3 reads CASSSDRVIADTQYF. The CDR3 region has the DNA TGTGCCAGCAGTTCCGACAGGGTTATCGCAGATACGCAGTATTTT.

This sequence joins TRBV20-1 and TRBJ2-5; 14 bases line up with TRBD2. In germline, CDR1 is DFQATT, CDR2 SNEGSKA (reference sequence). V dropped 3 bases and J dropped 2; count of bases not matched to a gene: 2. The CDR3 sequence is 15 residues long. The CDR3 region is CSASRLAGGQETQYF. As DNA, the CDR3 is TGCAGTGCTAGTAGACTAGCGGGAGGGCAAGAGACCCAGTACTTC.

The chain employs TRBV20-1 and TRBJ2-1, with D tentatively TRBD2 (6 bases). Trimming removed 5 bases from V and 5 bases from J, with 16 bases in between. This CDR3 has 14 residues. The germline V gene encodes CDR1 DFQATT and CDR2 SNEGSKA (reference sequence). CDR3 nucleotides: TGCAGTGCTCCAAGGGGCGGGATGAACAATGAGCAGTTCTTC. Amino acid sequence: CSAPRGGMNNEQFF.

The CDR3 coding sequence is TGCGCCAGCAGTAGATCGGGGACGAGAGGACTAGCGGTCCAAGAGACCCAGTACTTC. Residues: CASSRSGTRGLAVQETQYF. V gene TRBV5-1 combines with J gene TRBJ2-5, with TRBD2 matching 10 bases. The length of the CDR3 is 19 residues. Germline trimming cut 5 bases from V and 1 base from J; bases unmatched to any gene: 17. Germline CDR1 SGHRS, CDR2 YFSETQ. Supplemented by reference TRBV5-1 and TRBJ2-5, the full variable domain reads KAGVTQTPRYLIKTRGQQVTLSCSPISGHRSVSWYQQTPGQGLQFLFEYFSETQRNKGNFPGRFSGRQFSNSRSEMNVSTLELGDSALYLCASSRSGTRGLAVQETQYFGPGTRLLVL.

This clonotype occurred a few times. The rearrangement links TRBV12-3 or TRBV12-4 to TRBJ2-3, with D perhaps matching TRBD1 (5 bases). V lost 3 bases, J lost 6 bases, and 13 bases lay in between. The CDR3 length is 14 residues. For the CDR3, the DNA is TGTGCCAGCAGTTTCGGGCAGGGAATGGATACGCAGTATTTT. Its protein is CASSFGQGMDTQYF.

This sequence joins TRBV6-5 and TRBJ2-7, with TRBD2 as a possible D gene (5 bases). Germline V CDR1 and CDR2: MNHEY, SVGAGI. The CDR3 is 19 residues long. The ends were cut back, 0 bases at V and 2 bases at J, with 23 bases in the middle. The CDR3 region has the DNA TGTGCCAGCAGTTACTCGAATATTAGACCAACCCCCGGGACCTACGAGCAGTACTTC. This codes for CASSYSNIRPTPGTYEQYF.

The V and J genes are TRBV3-1 and TRBJ1-1, with a possible D match to TRBD1 (5 bases). The V gene lost 0 bases and the J gene lost 8 bases, with 7 bases spanning the gap. The CDR3 spans 12 residues. CDR1 is LGHDT and CDR2 is YNNKEL in the germline V gene (reference sequence). The CDR3 loop is CASSQEYREAFF. As DNA, the CDR3 is TGTGCCAGCAGCCAAGAATACAGGGAAGCTTTCTTT.

This clonotype has at least ten counts. The chain is built from TRBV5-1 and TRBJ2-7; D is undetermined. Germline assignment: CDR1 SGHRS and CDR2 YFSETQ. The CDR3 extends over 12 amino acids. The ends were cut back, 3 bases at V and 9 bases at J, with 13 bases in the middle. The CDR3 DNA follows: TGCGCCAGCAGCTCTTACGACCGGAGGCAGTACTTC. Encoded protein: CASSSYDRRQYF. Variable domain in full (rest from reference TRBV5-1 and TRBJ2-7): KAGVTQTPRYLIKTRGQQVTLSCSPISGHRSVSWYQQTPGQGLQFLFEYFSETQRNKGNFPGRFSGRQFSNSRSEMNVSTLELGDSALYLCASSSYDRRQYFGPGTRLTVT.

This clonotype was observed a handful of times. This sequence joins TRBV6-1 and TRBJ2-5; 9 nucleotides line up with TRBD1. This CDR3 is built from 13 residues. The germline CDR1 and CDR2 sequences are MNHNS and SASEGT. V lost 7 bases, J lost 3 bases, and 3 bases stayed unmatched. The CDR3 here is CASTRTGEETQYF. The CDR3 DNA reads TGTGCCAGCACCCGGACAGGGGAAGAGACCCAGTACTTC.

The chain is built from TRBV12-3 or TRBV12-4 and TRBJ2-3, with 11 bases that match TRBD2. The CDR3 contains 14 residues. The trim removed 6 bases at V and 5 bases at J, leaving 4 bases unmatched. CDR3 residues: CASRMTSGKDTQYF. Written as DNA, the CDR3 is TGTGCCAGCAGGATGACTAGCGGGAAAGATACGCAGTATTTT.

This clonotype came up many times. The V call is TRBV29-1, the J call TRBJ2-5, with TRBD1 matching over 8 bases. This CDR3 spans 14 amino acids. With V trimmed by 8 bases and J by 4 bases, 12 bases remained unmatched. Germline V gene lookup returns CDR1 SQVTM and CDR2 ANQGSEA. The CDR3 reads CSHDQGAGRETQYF. As DNA, the CDR3 is TGCAGCCATGACCAGGGGGCTGGGAGAGAGACCCAGTACTTC.